These T cell receptor beta chains were read from a single sample in a study of T cell responses to AZD1222 COVID-19 vaccine. Sequencing used immunoSEQ multiplex PCR; TCRdb keeps in-frame clones, though not all of them. In the table there are 110,000 or so clones, about 86% of which are singletons. The starting material was peripheral blood, obtained 28 days after the second AZD1222 dose. These receptors were obtained from an adult who received the AZD1222 COVID-19 vaccine. Each CDR3 is given without its conserved first and last residue. Part of the rows lack a size; the others show once, few, many or a class for expanded clones.

cdr3_length,clone_size,v_call,cdr3_aa
15,NA,TRBV19,ASSIDGGVDGKDTQY
12,NA,TRBV11-2,ASIGTGLNNEQF
13,NA,TRBV7-2,ASSSWTSGDNEQF
10,NA,TRBV30,AWSQGNGGYT
12,NA,TRBV6-1,ASSEWVAGVEQY
13,NA,TRBV5-1,ASSYGEASGNTIY
13,NA,TRBV5-8,ASSLGGQGGEKLF
14,NA,TRBV9,ASSVASGQGNYGYT
12,NA,TRBV6-5,ASSPGFGVGGYT
11,few,TRBV28,ASRRTGLEPQH
13,NA,TRBV28,ASSRTQLRDSPLH
11,NA,TRBV7-2,ASSLGRMETQY
11,NA,TRBV7-9,ASSLGGMDEQY
12,NA,TRBV4-1,ASSQGLASTGYT
13,NA,TRBV6-5,ASSYTRDNNSPLH
14,NA,TRBV5-8,ASSLLPGGSGNTIY
14,once,TRBV2,ASSEGIRGTGQPQH
13,few,TRBV9,ASSVGGLNTGELF
14,NA,TRBV5-5,ASSLNPSSYNSPLH
14,NA,TRBV7-9,ASSLGPGQGSDEQF
15,NA,TRBV28,ASQESRGPTAKNIQY
11,NA,TRBV5-6,ASREGVRTEAF
12,NA,TRBV27,ASRYGQATGGYT
13,NA,TRBV5-6,ASSPRLTGSYEQY